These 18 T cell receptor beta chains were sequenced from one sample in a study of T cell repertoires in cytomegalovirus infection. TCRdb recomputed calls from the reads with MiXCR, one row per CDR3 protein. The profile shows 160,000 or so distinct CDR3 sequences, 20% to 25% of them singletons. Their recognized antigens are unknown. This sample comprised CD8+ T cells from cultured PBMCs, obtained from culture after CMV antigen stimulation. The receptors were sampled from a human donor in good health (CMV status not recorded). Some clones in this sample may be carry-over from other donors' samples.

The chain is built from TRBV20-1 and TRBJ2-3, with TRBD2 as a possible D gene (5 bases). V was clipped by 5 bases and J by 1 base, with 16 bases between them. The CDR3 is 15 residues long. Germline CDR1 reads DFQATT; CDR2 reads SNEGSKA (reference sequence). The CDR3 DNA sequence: TGCAGTGCTGAAACAATCGGGCGGGGCACAGATACGCAGTATTTT. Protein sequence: CSAETIGRGTDTQYF.

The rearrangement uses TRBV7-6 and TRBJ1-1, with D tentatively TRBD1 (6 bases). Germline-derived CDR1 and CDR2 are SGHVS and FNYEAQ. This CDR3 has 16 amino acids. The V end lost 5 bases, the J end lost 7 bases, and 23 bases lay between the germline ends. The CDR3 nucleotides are TGTGCCAGCAGCCCCCGAGGGACAAGTCTGGTTATTGAAGCTTTCTTT. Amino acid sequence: CASSPRGTSLVIEAFF. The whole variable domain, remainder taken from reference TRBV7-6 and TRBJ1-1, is GAGVSQSPRYKVTKRGQDVALRCDPISGHVSLYWYRQALGQGPEFLTYFNYEAQQDKSGLPNDRFSAERPEGSISTLTIQRTEQRDSAMYRCASSPRGTSLVIEAFFGQGTRLTVV.

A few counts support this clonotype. CDR3 loop: CASSLIQGGNIQYF. The CDR3 DNA is TGTGCCAGCAGCTTAATCCAGGGTGGAAACATTCAGTACTTC. The chain is built from TRBV7-9 and TRBJ2-4, with D perhaps matching TRBD1 (5 bases). The V end lost 2 bases, the J end lost 6 bases, and 11 bases lay between the germline ends. CDR1 is SEHNR and CDR2 is FQNEAQ in the germline V gene (reference sequence). The CDR3 length is 14 residues. Based on the CDR3 plus reference TRBV7-9 and TRBJ2-4, the full variable domain is DTGVSQNPRHKITKRGQNVTFRCDPISEHNRLYWYRQTLGQGPEFLTYFQNEAQLEKSRLLSDRFSAERPKGSFSTLEIQRTEQGDSAMYLCASSLIQGGNIQYFGAGTRLSVL.

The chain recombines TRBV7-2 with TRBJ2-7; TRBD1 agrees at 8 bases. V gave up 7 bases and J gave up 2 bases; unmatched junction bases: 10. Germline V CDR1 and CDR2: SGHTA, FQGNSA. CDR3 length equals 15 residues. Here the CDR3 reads CASTKTGQVAYEQYF. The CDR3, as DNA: TGTGCCAGCACCAAGACGGGACAGGTTGCCTACGAGCAGTACTTC.

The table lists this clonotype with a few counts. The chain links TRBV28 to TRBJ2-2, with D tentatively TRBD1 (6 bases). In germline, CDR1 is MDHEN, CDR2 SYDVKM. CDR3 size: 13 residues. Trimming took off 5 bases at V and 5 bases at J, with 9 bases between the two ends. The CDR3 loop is CASSTGRTGELFF. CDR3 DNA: TGTGCCAGCAGTACAGGGAGAACCGGGGAGCTGTTTTTT.

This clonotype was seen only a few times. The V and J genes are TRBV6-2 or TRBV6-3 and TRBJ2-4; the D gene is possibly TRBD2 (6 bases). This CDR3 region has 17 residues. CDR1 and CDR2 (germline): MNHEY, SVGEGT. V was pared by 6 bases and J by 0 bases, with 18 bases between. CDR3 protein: CASSPGDAFPAKNIQYF. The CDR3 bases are TGTGCCAGCAGCCCGGGGGACGCCTTTCCAGCCAAAAACATTCAGTACTTC.

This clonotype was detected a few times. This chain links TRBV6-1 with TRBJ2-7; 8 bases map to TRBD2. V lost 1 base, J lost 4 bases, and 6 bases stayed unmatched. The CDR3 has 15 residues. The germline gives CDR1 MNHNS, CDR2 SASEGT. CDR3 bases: TGTGCCAGCAGTGAAGGTCGGGCGGGGGGATACGAGCAGTACTTC. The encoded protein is CASSEGRAGGYEQYF.

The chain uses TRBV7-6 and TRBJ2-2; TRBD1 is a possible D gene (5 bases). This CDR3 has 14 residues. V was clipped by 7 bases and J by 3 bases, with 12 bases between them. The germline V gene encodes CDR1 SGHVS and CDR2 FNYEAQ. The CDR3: CASTPQADTGELFF. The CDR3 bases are TGTGCCAGCACCCCACAGGCCGACACCGGGGAGCTGTTTTTT. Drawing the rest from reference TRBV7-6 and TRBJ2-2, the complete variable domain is GAGVSQSPRYKVTKRGQDVALRCDPISGHVSLYWYRQALGQGPEFLTYFNYEAQQDKSGLPNDRFSAERPEGSISTLTIQRTEQRDSAMYRCASTPQADTGELFFGEGSRLTVL.

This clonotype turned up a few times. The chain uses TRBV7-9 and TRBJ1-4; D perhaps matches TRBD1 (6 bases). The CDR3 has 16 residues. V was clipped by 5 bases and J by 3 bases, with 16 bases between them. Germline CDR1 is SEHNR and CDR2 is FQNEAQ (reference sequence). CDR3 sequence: CASSPTGGLSNEKLFF. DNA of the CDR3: TGTGCCAGCAGCCCAACTGGGGGGCTGTCTAATGAAAAACTGTTTTTT.

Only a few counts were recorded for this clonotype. In DNA, the CDR3 is TGTGCCAGCAGCTATATGACACTGGAGACCCAGTACTTC. Its translation is CASSYMTLETQYF. V is TRBV11-2 and J is TRBJ2-5; D is unclear. The CDR3 loop spans 13 amino acids. With 4 bases removed from V and 5 bases from J, the gap between germline ends came to 11 bases. The germline gives CDR1 SGHAT, CDR2 FQNNGV. Full variable domain (rest looked up from reference TRBV11-2 and TRBJ2-5): EAGVAQSPRYKIIEKRQSVAFWCNPISGHATLYWYQQILGQGPKLLIQFQNNGVVDDSQLPKDRFSAERLKGVDSTLKIQPAKLEDSAVYLCASSYMTLETQYFGPGTRLLVL.

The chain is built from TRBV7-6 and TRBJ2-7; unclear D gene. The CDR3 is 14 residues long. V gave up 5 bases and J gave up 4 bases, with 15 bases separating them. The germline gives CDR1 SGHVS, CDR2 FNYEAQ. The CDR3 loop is CASSPYSLGYEQYF. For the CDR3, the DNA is TGTGCCAGCAGCCCGTACAGTTTAGGTTACGAGCAGTACTTC.

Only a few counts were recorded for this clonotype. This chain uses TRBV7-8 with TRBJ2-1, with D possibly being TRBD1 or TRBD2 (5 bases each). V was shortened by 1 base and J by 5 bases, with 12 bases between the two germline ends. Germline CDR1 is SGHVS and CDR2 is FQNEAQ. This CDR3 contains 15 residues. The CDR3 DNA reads TGTGCCAGCAGCTTAGGAGGGGCGAATAACAATGAGCAGTTCTTC. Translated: CASSLGGANNNEQFF.

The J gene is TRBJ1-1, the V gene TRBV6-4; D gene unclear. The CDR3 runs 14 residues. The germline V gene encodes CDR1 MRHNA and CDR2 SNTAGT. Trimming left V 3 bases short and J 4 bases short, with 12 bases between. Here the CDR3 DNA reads TGTGCCAGCAGTGATTTGCCCGGTGGCACTGAAGCTTTCTTT. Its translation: CASSDLPGGTEAFF.

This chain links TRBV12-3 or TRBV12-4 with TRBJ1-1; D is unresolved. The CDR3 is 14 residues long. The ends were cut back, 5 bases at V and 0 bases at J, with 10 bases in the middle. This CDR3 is CASSHSNMNTEAFF. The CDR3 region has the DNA TGTGCCAGCAGTCACTCTAATATGAACACTGAAGCTTTCTTT.

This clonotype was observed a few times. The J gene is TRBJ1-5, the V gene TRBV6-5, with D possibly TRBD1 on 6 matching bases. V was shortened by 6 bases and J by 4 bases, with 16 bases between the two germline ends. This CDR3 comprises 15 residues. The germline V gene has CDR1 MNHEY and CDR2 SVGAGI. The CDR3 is CASSSMAGVNQPQHF. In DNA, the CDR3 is TGTGCCAGCAGCTCCATGGCAGGGGTTAATCAGCCCCAGCATTTT.

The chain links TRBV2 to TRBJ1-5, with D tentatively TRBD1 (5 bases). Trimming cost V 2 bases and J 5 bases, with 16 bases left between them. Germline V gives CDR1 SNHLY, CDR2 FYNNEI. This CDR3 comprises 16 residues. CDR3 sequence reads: CASSESGRQGYQPQHF. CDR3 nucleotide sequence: TGTGCCAGCAGTGAATCAGGACGTCAGGGTTATCAGCCCCAGCATTTT.

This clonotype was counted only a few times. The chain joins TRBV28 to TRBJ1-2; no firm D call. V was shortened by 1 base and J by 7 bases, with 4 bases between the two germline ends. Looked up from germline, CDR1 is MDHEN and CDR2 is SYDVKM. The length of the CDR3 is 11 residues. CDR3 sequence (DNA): TGTGCCAGCAGTTTATCGGCTGGCTACACCTTC. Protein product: CASSLSAGYTF.

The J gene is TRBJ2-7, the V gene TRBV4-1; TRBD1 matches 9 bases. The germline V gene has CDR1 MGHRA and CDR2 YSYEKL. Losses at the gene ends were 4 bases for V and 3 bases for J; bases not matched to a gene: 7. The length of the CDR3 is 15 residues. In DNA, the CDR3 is TGCGCCAGCAGCCCCCTTCGGACAGGGGTCTACGAGCAGTACTTC. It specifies CASSPLRTGVYEQYF.